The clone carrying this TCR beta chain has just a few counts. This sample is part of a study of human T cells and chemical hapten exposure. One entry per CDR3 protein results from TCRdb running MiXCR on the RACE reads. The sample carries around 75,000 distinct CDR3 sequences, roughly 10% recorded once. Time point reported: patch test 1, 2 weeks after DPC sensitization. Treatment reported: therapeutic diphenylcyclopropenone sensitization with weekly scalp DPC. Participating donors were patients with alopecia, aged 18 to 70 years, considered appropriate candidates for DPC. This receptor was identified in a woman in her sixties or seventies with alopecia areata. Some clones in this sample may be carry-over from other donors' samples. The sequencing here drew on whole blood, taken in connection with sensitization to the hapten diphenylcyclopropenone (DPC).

CDR3 DNA: TGCGCCAGCAGCTTGGCGTCAGGGGACAATCAGCCCCAGCATTTT. It translates to CASSLASGDNQPQHF. This chain connects TRBV5-1 to TRBJ1-5; perhaps TRBD1 as D (6 bases). V lost 0 bases and J lost 3, with 10 bases in between. Germline CDR1 and CDR2: SGHRS and YFSETQ. The CDR3 loop spans 15 amino acids.